The TCR beta chain described here comes from a study of cytomegalovirus exposure and HLA in healthy donors. On this clone: Its specificity is not known.

Points from the study as a whole: The authors confirmed in vitro that three CMV-associated chains were specific for CMV antigens. In a later analysis, at a false discovery rate of 0.05, 16,951 TCR beta sequences were associated with HLA alleles. Most TCR sequences were seen very rarely across donors, but some public TCRs occurred in many. As was reported, the HLA-A and HLA-B alleles of most subjects were accurately predicted from TCR beta sequences.

PCR amplification relied on 60 Vbeta primers (plus 13 Jbeta primers). Using immunoSEQ multiplex PCR, the repertoire was profiled, and TCRdb retains in-frame clones only, with some absent. The record lists some 160,000 clones, of which the ten most abundant hold approximately 2%. The CDR3 has 13 amino acids. Per germline, CDR1 SQVTM and CDR2 ANQGSEA. Trimming removed 6 bases at V and 4 bases at J, with 15 bases between. Specimen: PBMCs. The chain joins TRBV29-1 to TRBJ1-2; maybe TRBD1 (5 bases). The sequence was obtained from a man aged 25 to 45 in good health and CMV-seronegative. For the CDR3, the DNA is TGCAGCGTCCCCGGGGACTCGTTCTATGGCTACACCTTC. It encodes CSVPGDSFYGYTF.